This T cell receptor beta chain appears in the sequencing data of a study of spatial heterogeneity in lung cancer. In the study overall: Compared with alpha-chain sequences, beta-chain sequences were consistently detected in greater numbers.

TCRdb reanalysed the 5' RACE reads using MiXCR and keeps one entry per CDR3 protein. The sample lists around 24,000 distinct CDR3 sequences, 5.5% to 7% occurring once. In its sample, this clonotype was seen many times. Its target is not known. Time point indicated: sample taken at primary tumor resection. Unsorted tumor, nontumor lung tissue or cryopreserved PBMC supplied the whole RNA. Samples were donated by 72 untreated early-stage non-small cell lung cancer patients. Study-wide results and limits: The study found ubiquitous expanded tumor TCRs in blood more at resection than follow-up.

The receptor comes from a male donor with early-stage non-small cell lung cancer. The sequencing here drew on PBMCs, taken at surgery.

The CDR3 nucleotides read TGCGCCAGCAGCTCGGACCTTGTCGATGGCTACACCTTC. This codes for CASSSDLVDGYTF. This chain uses TRBV5-1 with TRBJ1-2; unclear D gene. Germline lookup yields CDR1 SGHRS and CDR2 YFSETQ. The CDR3 is made up of 13 amino acids. V lost 3 bases and J lost 6, with 12 bases in between. Full variable domain (remainder filled in from reference TRBV5-1 and TRBJ1-2): KAGVTQTPRYLIKTRGQQVTLSCSPISGHRSVSWYQQTPGQGLQFLFEYFSETQRNKGNFPGRFSGRQFSNSRSEMNVSTLELGDSALYLCASSSDLVDGYTFGSGTRLTVV.